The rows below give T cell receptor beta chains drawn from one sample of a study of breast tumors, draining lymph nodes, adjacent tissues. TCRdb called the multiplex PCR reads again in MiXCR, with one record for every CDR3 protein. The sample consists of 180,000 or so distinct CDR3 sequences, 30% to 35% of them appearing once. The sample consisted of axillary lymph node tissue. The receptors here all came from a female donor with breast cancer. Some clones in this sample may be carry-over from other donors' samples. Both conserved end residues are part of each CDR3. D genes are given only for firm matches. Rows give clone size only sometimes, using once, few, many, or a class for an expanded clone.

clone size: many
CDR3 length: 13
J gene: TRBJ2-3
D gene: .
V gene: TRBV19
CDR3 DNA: TGTGCCAGTACCGGAGGGCCCACAGATACGCAGTATTTT
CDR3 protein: CASTGGPTDTQYF

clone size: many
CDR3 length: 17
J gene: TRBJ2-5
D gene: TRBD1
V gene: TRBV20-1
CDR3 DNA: TGCAGTGCTAGACCAACTAGGGGACAGGCGTCTCCCAAGACCCAGTACTTC
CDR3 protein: CSARPTRGQASPKTQYF

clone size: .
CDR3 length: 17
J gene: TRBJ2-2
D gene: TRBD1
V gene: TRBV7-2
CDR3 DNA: TGTGCCAGCAGCTTAACCCGGGACAGGGGGCAAAGCGGGGAGCTGTTTTTT
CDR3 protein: CASSLTRDRGQSGELFF

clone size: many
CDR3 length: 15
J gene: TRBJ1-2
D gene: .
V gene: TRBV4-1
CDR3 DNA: TGCGCCAGCAGCCTTTCACGGGAGGGTCCTGGTGGCTACACCTTC
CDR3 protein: CASSLSREGPGGYTF

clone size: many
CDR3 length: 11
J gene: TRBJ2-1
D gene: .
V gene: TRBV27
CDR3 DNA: TGTGCCAGCACCGATCGTAATGAGCAGTTCTTC
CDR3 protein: CASTDRNEQFF

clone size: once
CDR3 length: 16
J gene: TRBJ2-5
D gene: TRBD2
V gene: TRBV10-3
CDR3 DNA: TGTGCCATCAGTGAACTAGCGGGGGCCTCTCAAGAGACCCGGTACTTC
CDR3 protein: CAISELAGASQETRYF

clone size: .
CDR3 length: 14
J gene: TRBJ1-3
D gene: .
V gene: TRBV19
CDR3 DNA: TGTGCCAGTACCCCGGGAGCGGTTGGAAACACCATATATTTT
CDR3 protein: CASTPGAVGNTIYF

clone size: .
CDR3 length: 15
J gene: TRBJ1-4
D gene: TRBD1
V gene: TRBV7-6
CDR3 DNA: TGTGCCTGCAGCACAATGACAGGGGGCCATGAAAAACTGTTTTTC
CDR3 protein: CACSTMTGGHEKLFF

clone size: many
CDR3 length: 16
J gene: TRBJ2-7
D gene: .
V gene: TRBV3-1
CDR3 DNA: TGTGCCAGCAGCCACACTCCGAGACTTGGCACTCGAGAGCAGTACTTC
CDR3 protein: CASSHTPRLGTREQYF

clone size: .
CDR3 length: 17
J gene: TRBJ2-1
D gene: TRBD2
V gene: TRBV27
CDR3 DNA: TGTGCCAGCACCCAACTACTCCTAGCGGGGGTCTACAATGAGCAGTTCTTC
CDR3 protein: CASTQLLLAGVYNEQFF

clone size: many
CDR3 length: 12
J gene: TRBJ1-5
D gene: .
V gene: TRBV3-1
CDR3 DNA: TGTGCCAGCAATTTGGGCAATCAGCCCCAGCATTTT
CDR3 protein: CASNLGNQPQHF

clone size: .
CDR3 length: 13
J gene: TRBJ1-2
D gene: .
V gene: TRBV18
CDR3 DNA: TGTGCCAGCTCACCACCGAATACCTATGGCTACACCTTC
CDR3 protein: CASSPPNTYGYTF

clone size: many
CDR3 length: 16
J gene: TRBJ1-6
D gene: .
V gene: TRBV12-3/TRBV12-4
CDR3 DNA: TGTGCCAGCAGGCAATATCAGAGCTCCTATAATTCACCCCTCCACTTT
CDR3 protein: CASRQYQSSYNSPLHF